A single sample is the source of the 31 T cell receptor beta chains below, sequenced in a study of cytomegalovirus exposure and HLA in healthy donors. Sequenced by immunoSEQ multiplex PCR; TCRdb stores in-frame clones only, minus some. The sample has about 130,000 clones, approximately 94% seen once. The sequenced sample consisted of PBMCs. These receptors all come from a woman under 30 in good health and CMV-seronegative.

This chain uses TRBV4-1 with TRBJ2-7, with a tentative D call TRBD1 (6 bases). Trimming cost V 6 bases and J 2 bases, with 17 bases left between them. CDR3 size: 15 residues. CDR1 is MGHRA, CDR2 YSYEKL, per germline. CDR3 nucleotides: TGCGCCAGCAGAATACGACAGGAGCCCACCTACGAGCAGTACTTC. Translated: CASRIRQEPTYEQYF.

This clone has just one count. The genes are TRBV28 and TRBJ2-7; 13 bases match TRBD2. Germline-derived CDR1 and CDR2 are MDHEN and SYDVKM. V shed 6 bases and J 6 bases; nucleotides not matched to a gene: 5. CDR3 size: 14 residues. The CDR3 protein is CASSRLAGGFEQYF. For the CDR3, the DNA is TGTGCCAGCAGCAGACTAGCGGGAGGTTTCGAGCAGTACTTC.

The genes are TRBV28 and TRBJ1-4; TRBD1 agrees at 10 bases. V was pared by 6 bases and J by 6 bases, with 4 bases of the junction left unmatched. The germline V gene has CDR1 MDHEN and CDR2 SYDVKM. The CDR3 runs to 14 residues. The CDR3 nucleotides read TGTGCCAGCAGCTTGGGACAGGGGTATGAAAAACTGTTTTTT. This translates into CASSLGQGYEKLFF.

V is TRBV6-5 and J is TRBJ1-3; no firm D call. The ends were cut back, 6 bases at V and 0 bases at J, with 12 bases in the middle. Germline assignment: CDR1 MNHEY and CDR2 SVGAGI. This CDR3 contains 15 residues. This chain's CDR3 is CASSPDDFSGNTIYF. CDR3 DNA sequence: TGTGCCAGCAGCCCTGACGACTTCTCTGGAAACACCATATATTTT.

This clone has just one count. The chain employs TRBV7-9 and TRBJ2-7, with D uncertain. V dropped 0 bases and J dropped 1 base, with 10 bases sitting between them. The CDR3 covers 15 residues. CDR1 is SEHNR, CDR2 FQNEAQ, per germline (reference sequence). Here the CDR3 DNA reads TGTGCCAGCAGCTTAGCACTGACTCCGTCCTACGAGCAGTACTTC. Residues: CASSLALTPSYEQYF.

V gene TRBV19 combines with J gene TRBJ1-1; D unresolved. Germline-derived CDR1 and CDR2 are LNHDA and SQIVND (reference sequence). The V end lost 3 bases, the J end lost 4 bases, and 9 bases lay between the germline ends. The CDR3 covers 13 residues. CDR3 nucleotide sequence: TGTGCCAGTAGTATTTGGCCCCTCACTGAAGCTTTCTTT. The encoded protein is CASSIWPLTEAFF. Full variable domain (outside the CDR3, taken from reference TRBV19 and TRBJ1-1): DGGITQSPKYLFRKEGQNVTLSCEQNLNHDAMYWYRQDPGQGLRLIYYSQIVNDFQKGDIAEGYSVSREKKESFPLTVTSAQKNPTAFYLCASSIWPLTEAFFGQGTRLTVV.

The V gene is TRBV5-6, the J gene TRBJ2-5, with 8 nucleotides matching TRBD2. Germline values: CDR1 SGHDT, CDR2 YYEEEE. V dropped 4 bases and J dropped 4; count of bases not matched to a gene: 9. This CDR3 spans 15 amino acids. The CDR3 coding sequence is TGTGCCAGCAGCAGACTAGCGCCCTCGGGAGAGACCCAGTACTTC. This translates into CASSRLAPSGETQYF.

This chain's CDR3 is CASSAGGRETQYF. The CDR3 DNA is TGCGCCAGCAGCGCGGGAGGGAGAGAGACCCAGTACTTC. V usage is TRBV10-1 and J usage is TRBJ2-5, with 9 bases aligning to TRBD2. The CDR3 has 13 residues. CDR1 WNHNN and CDR2 SYGVQD come from the germline V gene (reference sequence). V lost 6 bases to trimming and J lost 4 bases; unmatched junction nucleotides: 3.

The CDR3 sequence is CASLGPGQQETQYF. CDR3 bases: TGTGCCAGCCTTGGACCCGGACAGCAAGAGACCCAGTACTTC. The chain links TRBV28 to TRBJ2-5; D possibly corresponds to TRBD1 (6 bases). Between the trimmed V and J ends, which lost 8 bases and 2 bases, there was a span of 15 bases. The germline V gene has CDR1 MDHEN and CDR2 SYDVKM. The length of the CDR3 is 14 residues.

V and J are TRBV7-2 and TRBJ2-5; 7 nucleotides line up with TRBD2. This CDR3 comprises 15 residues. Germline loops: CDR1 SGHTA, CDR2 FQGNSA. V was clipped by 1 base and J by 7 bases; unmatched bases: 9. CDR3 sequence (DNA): TGTGCCAGCAGCTTAGAAGGGCGGGAGACGGCGACCCAGTACTTC. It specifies CASSLEGRETATQYF.

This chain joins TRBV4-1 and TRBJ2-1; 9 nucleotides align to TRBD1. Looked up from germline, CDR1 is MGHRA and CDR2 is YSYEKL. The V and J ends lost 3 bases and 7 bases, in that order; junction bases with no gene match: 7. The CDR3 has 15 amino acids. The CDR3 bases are TGCGCCAGCAGCCACGTGGCGGGGACAGGGAATGAGCAGTTCTTC. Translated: CASSHVAGTGNEQFF.

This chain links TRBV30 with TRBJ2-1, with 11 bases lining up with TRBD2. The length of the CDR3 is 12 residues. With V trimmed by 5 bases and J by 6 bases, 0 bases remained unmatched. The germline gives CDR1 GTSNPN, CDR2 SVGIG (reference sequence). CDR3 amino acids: CAWGTSGNEQFF. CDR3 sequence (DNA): TGTGCCTGGGGGACTAGCGGCAATGAGCAGTTCTTC.

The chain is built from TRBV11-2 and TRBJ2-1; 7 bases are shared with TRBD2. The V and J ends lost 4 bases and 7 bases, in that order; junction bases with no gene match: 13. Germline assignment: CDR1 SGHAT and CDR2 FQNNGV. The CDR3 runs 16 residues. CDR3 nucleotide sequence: TGTGCCAGCAGCTCCTCCTCAGCGGGAACGGGAAATGAGCAGTTCTTC. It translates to CASSSSSAGTGNEQFF.

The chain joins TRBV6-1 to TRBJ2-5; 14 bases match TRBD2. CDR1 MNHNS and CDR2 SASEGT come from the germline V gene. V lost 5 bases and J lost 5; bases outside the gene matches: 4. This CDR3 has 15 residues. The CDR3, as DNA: TGTGCCAGCAGTACCCGACTAGCGGGGGGGGAGACCCAGTACTTC. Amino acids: CASSTRLAGGETQYF.

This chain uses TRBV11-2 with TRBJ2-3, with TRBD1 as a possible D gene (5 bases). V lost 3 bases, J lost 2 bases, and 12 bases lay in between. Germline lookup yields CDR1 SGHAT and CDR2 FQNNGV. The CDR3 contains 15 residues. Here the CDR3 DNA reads TGTGCCAGCAGCTTTGACAGCCAGGCCACAGATACGCAGTATTTT. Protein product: CASSFDSQATDTQYF.

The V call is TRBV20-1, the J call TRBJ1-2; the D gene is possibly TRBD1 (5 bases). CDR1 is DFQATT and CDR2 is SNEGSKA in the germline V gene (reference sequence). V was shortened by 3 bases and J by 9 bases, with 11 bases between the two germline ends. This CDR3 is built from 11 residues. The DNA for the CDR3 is TGCAGTGCTAGCCAGGGAAAGAGCTACACCTTC. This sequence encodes CSASQGKSYTF.

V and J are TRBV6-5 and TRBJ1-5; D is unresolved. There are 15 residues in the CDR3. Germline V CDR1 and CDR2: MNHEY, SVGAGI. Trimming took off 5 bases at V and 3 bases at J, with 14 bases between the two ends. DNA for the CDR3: TGTGCCAGCAGTAGCGGCAGTGGGAACAATCAGCCCCAGCATTTT. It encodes CASSSGSGNNQPQHF.

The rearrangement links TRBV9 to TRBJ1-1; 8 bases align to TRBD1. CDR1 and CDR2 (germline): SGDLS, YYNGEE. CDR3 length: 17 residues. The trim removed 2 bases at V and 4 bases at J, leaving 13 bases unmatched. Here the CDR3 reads CASSVEGGRGRITEAFF. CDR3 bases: TGTGCCAGCAGCGTCGAGGGGGGCAGGGGGCGCATCACTGAAGCTTTCTTT.

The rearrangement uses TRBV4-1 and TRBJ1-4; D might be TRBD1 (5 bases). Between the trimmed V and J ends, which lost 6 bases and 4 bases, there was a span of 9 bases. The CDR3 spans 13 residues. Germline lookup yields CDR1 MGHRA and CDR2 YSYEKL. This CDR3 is CASRVGLNEKLFF. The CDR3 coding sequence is TGCGCCAGCAGGGTGGGACTTAATGAAAAACTGTTTTTT.

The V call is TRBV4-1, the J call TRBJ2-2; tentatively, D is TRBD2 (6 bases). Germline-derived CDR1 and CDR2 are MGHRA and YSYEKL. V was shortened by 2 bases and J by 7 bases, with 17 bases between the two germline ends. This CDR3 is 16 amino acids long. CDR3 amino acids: CASSQSRGVVGGELFF. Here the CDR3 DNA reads TGCGCCAGCAGCCAATCGCGGGGCGTCGTCGGCGGGGAGCTGTTTTTT.

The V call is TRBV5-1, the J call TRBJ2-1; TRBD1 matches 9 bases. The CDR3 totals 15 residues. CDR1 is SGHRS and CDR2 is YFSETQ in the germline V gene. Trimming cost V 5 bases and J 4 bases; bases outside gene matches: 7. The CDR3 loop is CASSWGTGSYNEQFF. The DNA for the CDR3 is TGCGCCAGCAGTTGGGGGACAGGGTCGTACAATGAGCAGTTCTTC.

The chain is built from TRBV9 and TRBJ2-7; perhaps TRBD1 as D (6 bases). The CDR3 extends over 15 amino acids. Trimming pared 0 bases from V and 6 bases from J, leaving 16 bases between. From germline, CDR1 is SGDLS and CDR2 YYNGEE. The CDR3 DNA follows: TGTGCCAGCAGCGTAGCTCAGGGGTGGGGATCCGAGCAGTACTTC. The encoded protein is CASSVAQGWGSEQYF. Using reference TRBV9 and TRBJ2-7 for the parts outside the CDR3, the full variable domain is DSGVTQTPKHLITATGQRVTLRCSPRSGDLSVYWYQQSLDQGLQFLIQYYNGEERAKGNILERFSAQQFPDLHSELNLSSLELGDSALYFCASSVAQGWGSEQYFGPGTRLTVT.

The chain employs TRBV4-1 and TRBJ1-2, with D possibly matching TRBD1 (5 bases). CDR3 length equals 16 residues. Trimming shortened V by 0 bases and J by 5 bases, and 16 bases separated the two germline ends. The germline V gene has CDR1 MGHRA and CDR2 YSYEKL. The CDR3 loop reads CASSQDKVGLGYGYTF. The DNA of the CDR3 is TGCGCCAGCAGCCAAGATAAGGTGGGGCTGGGGTATGGCTACACCTTC.

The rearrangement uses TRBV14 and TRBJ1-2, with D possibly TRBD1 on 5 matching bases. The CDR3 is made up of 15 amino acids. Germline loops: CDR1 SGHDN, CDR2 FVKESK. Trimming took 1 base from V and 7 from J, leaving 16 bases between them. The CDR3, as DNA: TGTGCCAGCAGCCAAGGGGGCCGACTTTGGGGTGGCTACACCTTC. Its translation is CASSQGGRLWGGYTF.

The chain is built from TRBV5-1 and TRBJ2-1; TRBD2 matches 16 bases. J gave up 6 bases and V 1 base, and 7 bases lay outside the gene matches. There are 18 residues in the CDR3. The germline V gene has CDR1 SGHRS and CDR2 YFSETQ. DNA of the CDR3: TGCGCCAGCAGCTTGTGGGGGACTAGCGGGAGGGCCTCCAATGAGCAGTTCTTC. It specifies CASSLWGTSGRASNEQFF.

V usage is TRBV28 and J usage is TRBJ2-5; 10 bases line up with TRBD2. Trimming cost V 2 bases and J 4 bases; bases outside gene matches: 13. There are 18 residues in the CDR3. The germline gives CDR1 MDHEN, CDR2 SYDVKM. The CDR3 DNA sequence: TGTGCCAGCAGTTTAGGAAAGGACCCACTAGCGGGGTTAGAGACCCAGTACTTC. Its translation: CASSLGKDPLAGLETQYF.

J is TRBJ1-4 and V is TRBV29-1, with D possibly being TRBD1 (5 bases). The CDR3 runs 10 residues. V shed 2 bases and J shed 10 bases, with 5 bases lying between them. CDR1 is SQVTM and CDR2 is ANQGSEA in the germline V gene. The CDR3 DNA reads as TGCAGCGTTGAAAGGGGAAAACTGTTTTTT. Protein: CSVERGKLFF.

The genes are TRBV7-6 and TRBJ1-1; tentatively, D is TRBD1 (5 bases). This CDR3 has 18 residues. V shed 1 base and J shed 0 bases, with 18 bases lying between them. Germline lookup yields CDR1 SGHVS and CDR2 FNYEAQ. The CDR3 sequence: CASSLGGVGGVMNTEAFF. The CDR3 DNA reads TGTGCCAGCAGCTTAGGTGGGGTCGGAGGGGTCATGAACACTGAAGCTTTCTTT.

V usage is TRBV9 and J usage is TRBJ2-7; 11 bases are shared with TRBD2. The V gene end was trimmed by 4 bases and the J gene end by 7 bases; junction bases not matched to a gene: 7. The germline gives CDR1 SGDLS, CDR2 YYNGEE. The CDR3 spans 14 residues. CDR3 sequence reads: CASSQLAGAGEQYF. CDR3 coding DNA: TGTGCCAGCAGCCAACTAGCGGGAGCGGGGGAGCAGTACTTC.

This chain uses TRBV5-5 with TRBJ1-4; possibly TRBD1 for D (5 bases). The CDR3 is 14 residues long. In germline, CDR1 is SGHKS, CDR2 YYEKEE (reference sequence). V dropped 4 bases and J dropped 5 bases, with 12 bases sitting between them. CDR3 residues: CASSQWGGNEKLFF. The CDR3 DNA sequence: TGTGCCAGCAGCCAATGGGGGGGGAATGAAAAACTGTTTTTT.

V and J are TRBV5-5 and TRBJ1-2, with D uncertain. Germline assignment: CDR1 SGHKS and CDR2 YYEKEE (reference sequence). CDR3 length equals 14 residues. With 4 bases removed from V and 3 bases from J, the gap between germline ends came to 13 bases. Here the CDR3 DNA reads TGTGCCAGCAGCCCCCCGGGGAACTACTATGGCTACACCTTC. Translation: CASSPPGNYYGYTF.